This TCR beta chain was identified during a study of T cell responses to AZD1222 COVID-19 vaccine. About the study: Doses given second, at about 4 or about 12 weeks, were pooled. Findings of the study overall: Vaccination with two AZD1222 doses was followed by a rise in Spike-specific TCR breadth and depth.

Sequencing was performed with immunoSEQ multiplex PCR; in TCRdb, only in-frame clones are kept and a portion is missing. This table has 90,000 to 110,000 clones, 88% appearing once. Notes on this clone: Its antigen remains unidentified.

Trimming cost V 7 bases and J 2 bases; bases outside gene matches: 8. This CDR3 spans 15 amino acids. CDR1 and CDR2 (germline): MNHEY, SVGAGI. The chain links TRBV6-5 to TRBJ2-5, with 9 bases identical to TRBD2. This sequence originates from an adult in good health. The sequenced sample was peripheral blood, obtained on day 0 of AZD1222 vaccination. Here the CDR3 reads CASNSALAGQETQYF. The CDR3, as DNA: TGTGCCAGCAATAGTGCGCTAGCGGGGCAAGAGACCCAGTACTTC.